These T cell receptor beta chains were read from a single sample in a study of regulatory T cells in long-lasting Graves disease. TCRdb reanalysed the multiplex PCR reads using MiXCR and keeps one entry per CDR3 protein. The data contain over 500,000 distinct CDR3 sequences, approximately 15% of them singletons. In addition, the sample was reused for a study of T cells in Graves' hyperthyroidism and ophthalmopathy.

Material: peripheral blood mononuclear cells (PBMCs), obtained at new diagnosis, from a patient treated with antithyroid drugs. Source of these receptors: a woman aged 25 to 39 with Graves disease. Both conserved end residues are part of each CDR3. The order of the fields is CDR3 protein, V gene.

CSVEDLGSGANVLTF	TRBV29-1
CVSSTLTGEGTGELFF	TRBV12-3/TRBV12-4
CSSTEGKAFF	TRBV29-1
CASSEYWDTEAFF	TRBV6-1
CASSQRRTTNEKLFF	TRBV3-1
CASRDGTGLVQPQHF	TRBV2
CASRERGSGANVLTF	TRBV27
CSARAIRGRVMNTEALF	TRBV20-1
CASGRTGFGRGYTF	TRBV28
CASSWSDRDKETQYF	TRBV28
CTSSPRERTGVTEAFF	TRBV4-1
CASYGLSYGYTF	TRBV28
CASSQVGYLTYEQYF	TRBV3-1
CASSFSFYGYTF	TRBV28
CASSLARDSSYEQYF	TRBV18
CASSKGARTGELFF	TRBV27
CASSSSRGSYEQYF	TRBV6-5
CASSSDGFLSTDTQYF	TRBV28
CASTDHDTEAFF	TRBV12-3/TRBV12-4
CASSLRGTIYNEQFF	TRBV27
CASTSPGAQETQYF	TRBV28
CASSQGYLPPYNEQFF	TRBV3-1
CASSPRRGVYGYTF	TRBV3-1
CASSPRYNSGYTF	TRBV6-1
CASSFDTDTGELFF	TRBV7-3
CASSPRGTANTGELFF	TRBV28
CATSRDTGAYNEKLFF	TRBV15
CASSQGSGGTGELFF	TRBV3-1
CASSIPLTGGNYGYTF	TRBV19
CASSSIRDYPMETQYF	TRBV28
CASSPSGPFGSPLHF	TRBV19
CASSLEGGEGLYEQYF	TRBV5-1
CASSVGAMNTEAFF	TRBV6-1
CAWIGGAGTEAFF	TRBV30
CAVGAGGNQPQHF	TRBV30
CASSLENRDWGTEQFF	TRBV5-1
CASSQSVRGEKLFF	TRBV9
CASSLVLAGRADTQYF	TRBV5-1
CAWRPTQSEQFF	TRBV30
CASAKRGRNEKPFF	TRBV6-1
CASSGAVGQGHSPLHF	TRBV6-1